Listed below are T cell receptor beta chains from one sample, sequenced in a study of blood T cell repertoires in COVID-19. The protocol was immunoSEQ multiplex PCR, while the TCRdb copy is restricted to in-frame clones and leaves out a portion. The table includes 250,000 or so clones, around 90% detected once. Sequencing was done on a sample of PBMCs or T cells enriched from blood (not recorded which). The source is a woman between 25 and 40 years old with acute COVID-19. Both conserved end residues are part of each CDR3. The order of the fields is clone size, J gene, CDR3 length, V gene, D gene, CDR3 DNA, CDR3 protein. A D gene is named only where the DNA matches it firmly. Not every row has a clone size; where given, it reads once, few, many or a size class.

size: .; J: TRBJ2-7; length: 14; V: TRBV29-1; D: TRBD2; DNA: TGCAGCGCTTCACCGGGACTAGCGGTCGGCGAGCAGTACTTC; CDR3: CSASPGLAVGEQYF
size: .; J: TRBJ1-3; length: 15; V: TRBV9; D: .; DNA: TGTGCCAGCAGCCCCTCTCAGGCCTCTGGAAACACCATATATTTT; CDR3: CASSPSQASGNTIYF
size: .; J: TRBJ2-1; length: 16; V: TRBV24-1; D: TRBD2; DNA: TGTGCCACCAGTGACCGAGGACTAGACTCCTACAATGAGCAGTTCTTC; CDR3: CATSDRGLDSYNEQFF
size: .; J: TRBJ2-7; length: 15; V: TRBV28; D: TRBD2; DNA: TGTGCCAGCAGTTTTTTGCCTAGCGGATCCTACGAGCAGTACTTC; CDR3: CASSFLPSGSYEQYF
size: .; J: TRBJ2-3; length: 17; V: TRBV10-3; D: TRBD2; DNA: TGTGCCATCAGACCGGGACTAGCGGGACGGGACACAGATACGCAGTATTTT; CDR3: CAIRPGLAGRDTDTQYF
size: .; J: TRBJ2-2; length: 15; V: TRBV7-9; D: .; DNA: TGTGCCAGCAGTCCGGTCGGGTTCGGCATCGGGGAGCTGTTTTTT; CDR3: CASSPVGFGIGELFF
size: .; J: TRBJ1-2; length: 13; V: TRBV5-4; D: .; DNA: TGTGCCAGCAGCCTCGGACAGAACTATGGCTACACCTTC; CDR3: CASSLGQNYGYTF
size: .; J: TRBJ1-1; length: 14; V: TRBV7-9; D: .; DNA: TGTGCCAGCAGCTTAGATACAGCAAACTTGGAAGCTTTCTTT; CDR3: CASSLDTANLEAFF
size: .; J: TRBJ2-2; length: 12; V: TRBV29-1; D: TRBD2; DNA: TGCAACCGGGGGGTTCGAGCCGGGGAGCTGTTTTTT; CDR3: CNRGVRAGELFF
size: .; J: TRBJ2-7; length: 14; V: TRBV27; D: .; DNA: TGTGCCAGCAGTTTAATGGGCCCTGCCTACGAGCAGTACTTC; CDR3: CASSLMGPAYEQYF
size: .; J: TRBJ2-7; length: 16; V: TRBV29-1; D: .; DNA: TGCAGCGTTACCCCCTCGGGCGGCCTAGGGAGCTACGAGCAGTACTTC; CDR3: CSVTPSGGLGSYEQYF
size: .; J: TRBJ2-7; length: 15; V: TRBV6-1; D: .; DNA: TGTGCCAGCAGTGAAAGCGGACAGCGGACCTACGAGCAGTACTTC; CDR3: CASSESGQRTYEQYF
size: .; J: TRBJ1-5; length: 14; V: TRBV4-2; D: .; DNA: TGTGCCAGCAGCCAAGTAGGAGGAGAGCAGCCCCAGCATTTT; CDR3: CASSQVGGEQPQHF
size: .; J: TRBJ2-5; length: 15; V: TRBV4-2; D: TRBD2; DNA: TGTGCCAGCAGCCAAGATCCCGGGACTAGCGGAAACCCCTACTTC; CDR3: CASSQDPGTSGNPYF
size: .; J: TRBJ2-2; length: 16; V: TRBV7-2; D: TRBD2; DNA: TGTGCCAGCAGCATCAGCGGGAGGCTGGACACCGGGGAGCTGTTTTTT; CDR3: CASSISGRLDTGELFF
size: once; J: TRBJ1-6; length: 17; V: TRBV28; D: TRBD1; DNA: TGTGCCAGCAGCTCTAAGCCCGGACAGGGGCTGAATTCACCCCTCCACTTT; CDR3: CASSSKPGQGLNSPLHF
size: .; J: TRBJ2-3; length: 14; V: TRBV9; D: .; DNA: TGTGCCAGCAGCGTAGGACAGAGCACAGATACGCAGTATTTT; CDR3: CASSVGQSTDTQYF
size: .; J: TRBJ1-5; length: 13; V: TRBV6-5; D: .; DNA: TGTGCCAGCAGTCCCGAGGGTAGACAGCCCCAGCATTTT; CDR3: CASSPEGRQPQHF
size: .; J: TRBJ1-5; length: 14; V: TRBV20-1; D: .; DNA: TGCAGTGCTAGTTTTGGCCTTAGCAATCAGCCCCAGCATTTT; CDR3: CSASFGLSNQPQHF
size: .; J: TRBJ2-5; length: 14; V: TRBV11-2; D: TRBD1; DNA: TGTGCCAGCACAATAGGGACAGCGAGTGGGACCCAGTACTTC; CDR3: CASTIGTASGTQYF
size: .; J: TRBJ2-2; length: 14; V: TRBV3-1/TRBV3-2; D: TRBD2; DNA: TGTGCCAGCAGCCTGGGACTAGTCCGCGGGGAGCTGTTTTTT; CDR3: CASSLGLVRGELFF
size: .; J: TRBJ1-5; length: 15; V: TRBV6-1; D: .; DNA: TGTGCCAGCAGTGAAGCCGTACAGGGCTATCAGCCCCAGCATTTT; CDR3: CASSEAVQGYQPQHF
size: .; J: TRBJ1-1; length: 15; V: TRBV7-9; D: .; DNA: TGTGCCAGCAGCTTAGTGATCGGGGGGGATCTCGGAGCTTTCTTT; CDR3: CASSLVIGGDLGAFF
size: .; J: TRBJ2-7; length: 13; V: TRBV2; D: .; DNA: TGTGCCAGCAGGAGACAGGCCACCTACGAGCAGTACTTC; CDR3: CASRRQATYEQYF
size: .; J: TRBJ1-1; length: 15; V: TRBV6-5; D: .; DNA: TGTGCCAGCAGTTCCCGGGGGGGAGGCGGCACTGAAGCTTTCTTT; CDR3: CASSSRGGGGTEAFF
size: .; J: TRBJ2-2; length: 16; V: TRBV28; D: TRBD1; DNA: TGTGCCAGTCAAAGCCCCGGGACAGGGCCCCCCGGGGAGCTGTTTTTT; CDR3: CASQSPGTGPPGELFF
size: .; J: TRBJ2-7; length: 14; V: TRBV6-5; D: TRBD2; DNA: TGTGCCAGCAGGCCCGGGACTAACCCCTACGAGCAGTACTTC; CDR3: CASRPGTNPYEQYF
size: .; J: TRBJ1-5; length: 12; V: TRBV28; D: TRBD1; DNA: TGTGCCATACAGGGGGGGAATCAGCCCCAGCATTTT; CDR3: CAIQGGNQPQHF
size: .; J: TRBJ2-4; length: 15; V: TRBV4-2; D: TRBD2; DNA: TGTGCCAGCAGCCAAGGGGAGGGAACCAAAAACATTCAGTACTTC; CDR3: CASSQGEGTKNIQYF
size: .; J: TRBJ2-4; length: 13; V: TRBV27; D: .; DNA: TGTGCCAGCAGTCCCTTAGCCAAAAACATTCAGTACTTC; CDR3: CASSPLAKNIQYF
size: .; J: TRBJ1-5; length: 13; V: TRBV18; D: TRBD1; DNA: TGTGCCAGCTCACCAACAGGGGATCAGCCCCAGCATTTT; CDR3: CASSPTGDQPQHF
size: once; J: TRBJ2-5; length: 16; V: TRBV5-1; D: TRBD2; DNA: TGCGCCAGCAGCTTGGATCCTAGCGGGGGGTTGGAGACCCAGTACTTC; CDR3: CASSLDPSGGLETQYF
size: .; J: TRBJ1-5; length: 16; V: TRBV24-1; D: TRBD1; DNA: TGTGCCACCAGTGCAGGGGGGAAATCAGGGGATCAGCCCCAGCATTTT; CDR3: CATSAGGKSGDQPQHF
size: .; J: TRBJ2-3; length: 15; V: TRBV5-4; D: TRBD1; DNA: TGTGCCAGCAGCTTGGGACAGGGGGCTGGAGATACGCAGTATTTT; CDR3: CASSLGQGAGDTQYF
size: .; J: TRBJ2-3; length: 15; V: TRBV5-4; D: .; DNA: TGTGCCAGCAGCTTGGACCGAGAGAGCACAGATACGCAGTATTTT; CDR3: CASSLDRESTDTQYF
size: once; J: TRBJ2-2; length: 13; V: TRBV11-2; D: .; DNA: TGTGCCAGTAGCGGAAGGACTCCCGGGGAGCTGTTTTTT; CDR3: CASSGRTPGELFF
size: few; J: TRBJ2-2; length: 19; V: TRBV6-2/TRBV6-3; D: TRBD2; DNA: TGTGCCAGCAGCTTACAGCCCGGACTAGCGGGAGAGGGTACCGGGGAGCTGTTTTTT; CDR3: CASSLQPGLAGEGTGELFF
size: .; J: TRBJ2-2; length: 17; V: TRBV11-2; D: TRBD2; DNA: TGTGCCAGCAGCCCGACGACTAGCGGGTTAAACACCGGGGAGCTGTTTTTT; CDR3: CASSPTTSGLNTGELFF
size: .; J: TRBJ2-5; length: 16; V: TRBV7-2; D: TRBD2; DNA: TGTGCCAGCAGCTTACTTTGGCTAGCGGGACAAGAGACCCAGTACTTC; CDR3: CASSLLWLAGQETQYF
size: .; J: TRBJ1-2; length: 14; V: TRBV7-8; D: TRBD1; DNA: TGTGCCAGCAGCGCCCAAGAGGGGGCCGGGGGCTACACCTTC; CDR3: CASSAQEGAGGYTF
size: .; J: TRBJ2-3; length: 15; V: TRBV6-6; D: .; DNA: TGTGCCAGCAGTTACTCGGGGGGAGCGACAGATACGCAGTATTTT; CDR3: CASSYSGGATDTQYF
size: .; J: TRBJ2-1; length: 15; V: TRBV5-1; D: TRBD1; DNA: TGCGCCAGCAGCCTCCGACAGGGGGGCTACAATGAGCAGTTCTTC; CDR3: CASSLRQGGYNEQFF
size: .; J: TRBJ2-1; length: 17; V: TRBV9; D: TRBD1; DNA: TGTGCCAGCAGCGTTTCGGGACAGGGTGCTACCGACTATGAGCAGTTCTTC; CDR3: CASSVSGQGATDYEQFF
size: .; J: TRBJ2-3; length: 16; V: TRBV5-1; D: .; DNA: TGCGCCAGCAGCTCTGGTGGCGGGGCGGGGACAGATACGCAGTATTTT; CDR3: CASSSGGGAGTDTQYF
size: .; J: TRBJ2-1; length: 14; V: TRBV18; D: .; DNA: TGTGCCAGCTCACCGAACCAGGACTACAATGAGCAGTTCTTC; CDR3: CASSPNQDYNEQFF
size: .; J: TRBJ2-7; length: 13; V: TRBV2; D: .; DNA: TGTGCCAGCCTAGGTAGAGGGGGTGACGAGCAGTACTTC; CDR3: CASLGRGGDEQYF
size: .; J: TRBJ2-1; length: 16; V: TRBV7-3; D: TRBD2; DNA: TGTGCCAGCAGCCCTGCGACTAGCGGGAGGTTCAATGAGCAGTTCTTC; CDR3: CASSPATSGRFNEQFF
size: .; J: TRBJ1-6; length: 17; V: TRBV27; D: TRBD1; DNA: TGTGCCAGCAGTTTCCCCCCAGGACAGGGGGGGAGTTCACCCCTCCACTTT; CDR3: CASSFPPGQGGSSPLHF
size: .; J: TRBJ1-5; length: 13; V: TRBV15; D: .; DNA: TGTGCCACCAGTCCGGGTGGTAATCAGCCCCAGCATTTT; CDR3: CATSPGGNQPQHF
size: .; J: TRBJ1-1; length: 15; V: TRBV28; D: .; DNA: TGTGCCAGCTTTAGGGGGGGCAGCATGAACACTGAAGCTTTCTTT; CDR3: CASFRGGSMNTEAFF
size: .; J: TRBJ2-1; length: 13; V: TRBV10-1; D: TRBD1; DNA: TGCGCCAGCAGTGGGGACAGCGACAATGAGCAGTTCTTC; CDR3: CASSGDSDNEQFF
size: .; J: TRBJ2-1; length: 16; V: TRBV5-1; D: TRBD2; DNA: TGCGCCAGCAGCTTCGCCGGACTAGCGGGAGGGCCTGAGCAGTTCTTC; CDR3: CASSFAGLAGGPEQFF
size: .; J: TRBJ1-6; length: 17; V: TRBV14; D: .; DNA: TGTGCCAGCAGCCAAGTACAGATGAGCTCCTATAATTCACCCCTCCACTTT; CDR3: CASSQVQMSSYNSPLHF
size: .; J: TRBJ1-5; length: 15; V: TRBV9; D: TRBD1; DNA: TGTGCCAGCAGCCGACAGGGTACTAGCAATCAGCCCCAGCATTTT; CDR3: CASSRQGTSNQPQHF
size: .; J: TRBJ1-1; length: 12; V: TRBV24-1; D: .; DNA: TGTGCCACTATGGGGAGATCCACTGAAGCTTTCTTT; CDR3: CATMGRSTEAFF
size: .; J: TRBJ2-1; length: 15; V: TRBV18; D: .; DNA: TGTGCCAGCTCACAATTAAGCACAGGGCTTGAGGAGCAGTTCTTC; CDR3: CASSQLSTGLEEQFF
size: .; J: TRBJ2-7; length: 12; V: TRBV30; D: TRBD1; DNA: TGTGCCTGGGGGACAGGGTCGTACGAGCAGTACTTC; CDR3: CAWGTGSYEQYF
size: .; J: TRBJ2-5; length: 14; V: TRBV19; D: TRBD1; DNA: TGTGCCAGTAGGGCACAGGGGAATTTGGAGACCCAGTACTTC; CDR3: CASRAQGNLETQYF
size: .; J: TRBJ1-2; length: 14; V: TRBV11-2; D: .; DNA: TGTGCCAGCAGCCCCCCGGGACTCCCCTATGGCTACACCTTC; CDR3: CASSPPGLPYGYTF